This record looks at one T cell receptor (beta chain) sequence and its context. This sample is part of a study of blood T cells in healthy people across ages. J gave up 7 bases and V 2 bases, and 5 bases lay outside the gene matches. This CDR3 is built from 16 residues. The germline gives CDR1 LGHDT, CDR2 YNNKEL (reference sequence). The study recruited healthy Caucasian donors from Russia who were aged about 6 to 90. Samples each yielded at least 6 micrograms of total RNA. It was with a sample-barcoded 5' primer and a J-beta primer mix that a second PCR of about 6 to 12 cycles was run. TCRdb analysed the 5' RACE reads with MiXCR anew, one entry per CDR3 protein. Of about 900,000 distinct CDR3 sequences in the sample, approximately 59% were seen once.

The TCR sequence derives from a man under 40 in good health. Sequencing input: blood. The chain couples TRBV3-1 to TRBJ1-6; 10 positions agree with TRBD1. In nucleotides, the CDR3 is TGTGCCAGCAGCCAAACCTCGACAGGGGGCAATTCACCCCTCCACTTT. The encoded protein is CASSQTSTGGNSPLHF.